This record concerns one TCR beta chain sequence. What it binds is unknown. The record originates from a study of shared clonotypes between healthy human individuals. Notes on the study in general: Depth of sequencing was expected to influence donor clonotype sharing. Compared with clonotypes that all four donors shared, non-shared clonotypes had lower generation probabilities.

This CDR3 has 16 amino acids. The germline V and J ends were trimmed by 5 bases and 0 bases, with 15 bases remaining between them. The V gene's germline CDR1 is SGHNT and CDR2 YENEEA. CD4+ cells underwent separation, giving CD45RA+ naive and CD45RA-negative memory subsets. Under the authors' procedure: Filtering differed since immunoSEQ provided only junctions, with no quality scores. The data were produced by immunoSEQ multiplex PCR, yet TCRdb's version contains in-frame clones alone and is incomplete. Clone size and the V and J calls come from that table; the DNA yielded D and trimming. The table records about 2.4 million clones, more than 80% of them present only once.

The TCR sequence derives from a man younger than 35 in good health. The J gene is TRBJ2-3, the V gene TRBV11-3; perhaps TRBD1 as D (6 bases). Sequenced input: naive CD4+ T cells sorted from blood. The subset was: CD45RA+ positively selected. The CDR3: CASSPRGHDSTDTQYF. In DNA, the CDR3 is TGTGCCAGCAGCCCCCGGGGACACGATAGCACAGATACGCAGTATTTT.